These 23 T cell receptor beta chains were all obtained from the same sample, sequenced in a study of blood T cell repertoires in COVID-19. Sequenced by immunoSEQ multiplex PCR; TCRdb stores in-frame clones only, minus some. The sample contains roughly 14,000 clones, about four fifths of which appear only once. Specimen: peripheral blood. The receptors shown here come from a woman aged 60 to 75 with acute or convalescent COVID-19.

This rearrangement joins TRBV29-1 to TRBJ2-3; 7 bases line up with TRBD1. Germline V gene sequence: CDR1 SQVTM, CDR2 ANQGSEA. The CDR3 spans 13 residues. V gave up 3 bases and J gave up 0 bases; unmatched junction bases: 0. The CDR3 loop reads CSVEGQSTDTQYF. The DNA for the CDR3 is TGCAGCGTTGAGGGACAGAGCACAGATACGCAGTATTTT.

The chain is built from TRBV5-1 and TRBJ2-1; 10 bases align to TRBD1. From germline, CDR1 is SGHRS and CDR2 YFSETQ. Trimming took 5 bases from V and 5 from J; bases not matched to a gene: 4. The length of the CDR3 is 14 residues. The CDR3 is CASSSGQGDNEQFF. CDR3 coding DNA: TGCGCCAGCAGTTCAGGACAGGGGGACAATGAGCAGTTCTTC.

The chain couples TRBV20-1 to TRBJ2-1, with D possibly TRBD2 on 6 matching bases. Trimming shortened V by 7 bases and J by 3 bases, and 7 bases separated the two germline ends. The CDR3 covers 11 residues. CDR1 DFQATT and CDR2 SNEGSKA come from the germline V gene (reference sequence). CDR3 residues: CSGGVYNEQFF. CDR3 coding DNA: TGCAGTGGCGGGGTCTACAATGAGCAGTTCTTC.

The gene calls are TRBV5-6 and TRBJ2-5; 7 bases agree with TRBD1. The junction had 10 bases not matched to a gene; V was cut back by 0 bases and J by 5 bases. The CDR3 has 16 residues. Per the germline V gene, CDR1 is SGHDT and CDR2 is YYEEEE. The CDR3 is CASSLGLQGSGETQYF. The CDR3 DNA follows: TGTGCCAGCAGCTTGGGCTTACAGGGGTCTGGGGAGACCCAGTACTTC.

In this sample, this clone turned up once. The rearrangement links TRBV30 to TRBJ1-2; TRBD1 aligns across 9 bases. Trimming took 3 bases from V and 2 from J; bases not matched to a gene: 7. CDR1 is GTSNPN, CDR2 SVGIG, per germline (reference sequence). The CDR3 spans 15 residues. CDR3 in amino acids: CAWRSGTGSNYGYTF. The CDR3, as DNA: TGTGCCTGGAGATCCGGGACAGGGTCCAACTATGGCTACACCTTC.

The rearrangement links TRBV9 to TRBJ1-3; D is unclear. The V and J ends lost 0 bases and 8 bases respectively, with 12 bases between them. Germline CDR1 reads SGDLS; CDR2 reads YYNGEE. The CDR3 totals 14 residues. DNA for the CDR3: TGTGCCAGCAGCGTAGGAGGGCATGGTGACACCATATATTTT. This encodes CASSVGGHGDTIYF.

The rearrangement joins TRBV2 to TRBJ1-5, with 8 bases that match TRBD1. The length of the CDR3 is 15 residues. Trimming took 4 bases from V and 5 from J; bases not matched to a gene: 7. In germline, CDR1 is SNHLY, CDR2 FYNNEI. In DNA, the CDR3 is TGTGCCAGCAGTGCTCAGGGGGCGCGGGATCAGCCCCAGCATTTT. Translating gives CASSAQGARDQPQHF.

V is TRBV28 and J is TRBJ2-3; 16 nucleotides line up with TRBD2. The CDR3 contains 17 residues. Germline V gene lookup returns CDR1 MDHEN and CDR2 SYDVKM. V shed 6 bases, J shed 3 bases, and the junction held 6 bases outside the gene matches. This CDR3 is CASRGTSGRAGTDTQYF. The DNA of the CDR3 is TGTGCCAGCAGGGGGACTAGCGGGAGGGCCGGGACAGATACGCAGTATTTT.

This rearrangement joins TRBV19 to TRBJ2-3; D possibly corresponds to TRBD1 (6 bases). CDR3 length equals 14 residues. Germline V lookup: CDR1 LNHDA, CDR2 SQIVND (reference sequence). Trimming removed 6 bases from V and 6 bases from J, with 16 bases in between. The chain's CDR3 is CASRLGQALDTQYF. The CDR3 region has the DNA TGTGCCAGTAGGCTGGGACAAGCCCTGGATACGCAGTATTTT.

The gene calls are TRBV18 and TRBJ2-5; D unresolved. V was clipped by 3 bases and J by 0 bases, with 8 bases between them. CDR1 and CDR2 (germline): KGHSH, LQKENI. This CDR3 spans 14 amino acids. CDR3 bases: TGTGCCAGCTCACCCCAGAGGTACCAAGAGACCCAGTACTTC. Protein product: CASSPQRYQETQYF. Supplemented by reference TRBV18 and TRBJ2-5, the full variable domain reads NAGVMQNPRHLVRRRGQEARLRCSPMKGHSHVYWYRQLPEEGLKFMVYLQKENIIDESGMPKERFSAEFPKEGPSILRIQQVVRGDSAAYFCASSPQRYQETQYFGPGTRLLVL.

The chain joins TRBV6-6 to TRBJ1-6; D might be TRBD1 (5 bases). V was trimmed by 5 bases and J by 6 bases, leaving 20 bases between them. This CDR3 comprises 17 residues. CDR1 and CDR2 (germline): MNHNY, SVGAGI (reference sequence). CDR3 amino acids: CASSPQGTRGVNSPLHF. CDR3 nucleotides: TGTGCCAGCAGTCCCCAAGGGACTAGGGGCGTTAATTCACCCCTCCACTTT.

The V and J genes are TRBV5-1 and TRBJ2-5; D ambiguous. The CDR3 contains 14 residues. CDR1 is SGHRS, CDR2 YFSETQ, per germline. V lost 0 bases and J 2 bases, leaving 8 bases between the germline ends. CDR3 DNA: TGCGCCAGCAGCTTGGACAGCAATCAAGAGACCCAGTACTTC. Amino acids: CASSLDSNQETQYF. The whole variable domain, filled in from reference TRBV5-1 and TRBJ2-5, reads KAGVTQTPRYLIKTRGQQVTLSCSPISGHRSVSWYQQTPGQGLQFLFEYFSETQRNKGNFPGRFSGRQFSNSRSEMNVSTLELGDSALYLCASSLDSNQETQYFGPGTRLLVL.

In DNA form, the CDR3 reads TGTGCCACCAGTGACTCGGGGCAGGGGGCCTACGAGCAGTACTTC. Translated: CATSDSGQGAYEQYF. The V gene is TRBV24-1, the J gene TRBJ2-7; 7 nucleotides align to TRBD1. The V segment lost 4 bases and the J segment 2 bases; nucleotides outside the gene matches: 7. Germline CDR1 and CDR2: KGHDR and SFDVKD. The CDR3 is 15 amino acids.

This clone was counted between two and nine times. For the CDR3, the DNA is TGTGCCAGCAGCCAGCCGTGGACAGGGAGCTCCTACGAGCAGTACTTC. Translation: CASSQPWTGSSYEQYF. The chain is built from TRBV7-9 and TRBJ2-7; TRBD1 agrees at 8 bases. Germline V gene data show CDR1 as SEHNR and CDR2 as FQNEAQ (reference sequence). The V segment lost 5 bases and the J segment 0 bases; nucleotides outside the gene matches: 9. The CDR3 is 16 amino acids.

The chain joins TRBV4-2 to TRBJ1-6; possibly TRBD1 for D (6 bases). Germline-derived CDR1 and CDR2 are LGHNA and YNFKEQ. V lost 6 bases and J lost 10, with 10 bases in between. The CDR3 totals 12 residues. The CDR3 is CASRQGESPLHF. The CDR3 coding sequence is TGTGCCAGCAGACAGGGAGAATCACCCCTCCACTTT.

The chain uses TRBV2 and TRBJ1-5; the D is unclear. The CDR3 covers 13 residues. V was pared by 8 bases and J by 4 bases, with 12 bases between. The germline V gene has CDR1 SNHLY and CDR2 FYNNEI. CDR3 in amino acids: CASGRMGNQPQHF. The CDR3, as DNA: TGTGCCAGCGGGAGGATGGGAAATCAGCCCCAGCATTTT.

V gene TRBV5-1 combines with J gene TRBJ2-5, with D perhaps matching TRBD1 (6 bases). Trimming left V 3 bases short and J 1 base short, with 16 bases between. The CDR3 is 16 residues long. Germline V gives CDR1 SGHRS, CDR2 YFSETQ. CDR3 in DNA: TGCGCCAGCAGCTGGGCCAGACAGGTGACCCAAGAGACCCAGTACTTC. This encodes CASSWARQVTQETQYF.

The chain is built from TRBV5-1 and TRBJ1-1; D remains ambiguous. V was shortened by 4 bases and J by 3 bases, with 13 bases between the two germline ends. Germline V gives CDR1 SGHRS, CDR2 YFSETQ. The length of the CDR3 is 14 residues. CDR3 sequence: CASSPTGEYTEAFF. DNA of the CDR3: TGCGCCAGCAGCCCGACCGGGGAGTACACTGAAGCTTTCTTT.

V and J are TRBV5-6 and TRBJ2-4; the match to TRBD1 covers 9 bases. Germline loops: CDR1 SGHDT, CDR2 YYEEEE. The CDR3 has 15 residues. V lost 4 bases to trimming and J lost 3 bases; unmatched junction nucleotides: 5. This chain's CDR3 is CASSPETGGKNIQYF. The DNA for the CDR3 is TGTGCCAGCAGCCCGGAGACAGGGGGCAAAAACATTCAGTACTTC.

The rearrangement uses TRBV7-9 and TRBJ2-7; D is undetermined. CDR1 and CDR2 from the germline V gene are SEHNR and FQNEAQ (reference sequence). The germline V and J ends were trimmed by 5 bases and 6 bases, with 17 bases remaining between them. CDR3 length equals 14 residues. In DNA, the CDR3 is TGTGCCAGCAGCCCCCGGATGGTTCTAGGCGAGCAGTACTTC. This sequence encodes CASSPRMVLGEQYF.

The chain joins TRBV6-5 to TRBJ2-7; D possibly corresponds to TRBD2 (6 bases). Germline V gene sequence: CDR1 MNHEY, CDR2 SVGAGI. Trimming shortened V by 0 bases and J by 7 bases, and 13 bases separated the two germline ends. The CDR3 has 14 residues. The CDR3 spells CASSYSRVGGEQYF. Here the CDR3 DNA reads TGTGCCAGCAGTTACTCGAGAGTGGGGGGAGAGCAGTACTTC.

V gene TRBV27 combines with J gene TRBJ1-2; 10 nucleotides line up with TRBD1. This CDR3 contains 16 residues. Germline-derived CDR1 and CDR2 are MNHEY and SMNVEV (reference sequence). The ends lost 5 bases at V and 8 bases at J; junction bases unmatched: 14. In DNA form, the CDR3 reads TGTGCCAGCAGTCCATCATGGGGACAGGGGTCGTTGGGCTACACCTTC. Its protein product is CASSPSWGQGSLGYTF.

This chain connects TRBV27 to TRBJ1-2, with D possibly TRBD1 on 5 matching bases. V was shortened by 0 bases and J by 2 bases, with 16 bases between the two germline ends. The CDR3 contains 17 residues. The germline gives CDR1 MNHEY, CDR2 SMNVEV (reference sequence). For the CDR3, the DNA is TGTGCCAGCAGTTTATCATCGCGGTTCGGGGGGAACTATGGCTACACCTTC. It is translated as CASSLSSRFGGNYGYTF.